A single TCR beta chain is shown here with its context. CDR3 size: 17 residues. Trimming took 0 bases from V and 0 from J, leaving 15 bases between them. The authors' processing: From reference gene primer amplification, estimates of nucleated cell counts were derived. Here immunoSEQ multiplex PCR was the method, and the copy in TCRdb shows in-frame clones only, minus some. The V and J calls and clone size were taken over from that table, and D and trimming were inferred from the DNA. The repertoire holds approximately 280,000 clones, with roughly 88% as singletons. The sample belongs to a study of blood T cell repertoires in COVID-19. Study context: There were acute and convalescent COVID-19 samples, and they came from the United States, Italy and Spain. Sample material is recorded as cDNA or gDNA derived from T cells, B-cell-depleted T cells, or PBMCs.

V and J are TRBV23-1 and TRBJ2-7, with a tentative D call TRBD1 (6 bases). TRBV23-1 belongs to the ORF category, with a function that is uncertain. This clonotype was sampled from a man in his late teens or twenties with active or convalescent COVID-19. The sequenced sample consisted of peripheral blood. CDR3 nucleotide sequence: TGCGCCAGCAGTCAATCCAGGGGCAGATATACCTCCTACGAGCAGTACTTC. It translates to CASSQSRGRYTSYEQYF.